The 15 T cell receptor beta chains below were found in one sample sequenced in a study of T cell changes during pregnancy in multiple sclerosis. Only in-frame clones appear in the TCRdb table, and some are missing; sequencing was by immunoSEQ multiplex PCR. The sample includes about 46,000 clones, approximately 90% seen only once; the top ten take roughly 0.4%. Specimen: CD4+ T cells from peripheral blood mononuclear cells, collected after pregnancy. Receptor source: a female donor with multiple sclerosis, enrolled in a pregnancy study.

In this sample, this clone turned up a few times. The chain uses TRBV30 and TRBJ1-5; 7 nucleotides line up with TRBD1. The CDR3 totals 14 residues. J was trimmed by 2 bases and V by 5 bases; bases with no gene match: 6. CDR1 and CDR2 (germline): GTSNPN, SVGIG (reference sequence). The CDR3 spells CAWGVGQRNQPQHF. The CDR3 bases are TGTGCCTGGGGCGTGGGACAGCGCAATCAGCCCCAGCATTTT. The entire variable domain, with the rest obtained from reference TRBV30 and TRBJ1-5, is as follows: SQTIHQWPATLVQPVGSPLSLECTVEGTSNPNLYWYRQAAGRGLQLLFYSVGIGQISSEVPQNLSASRPQDRQFILSSKKLLLSDSGFYLCAWGVGQRNQPQHFGDGTRLSIL.

The chain combines TRBV14 with TRBJ1-3, with a tentative D call TRBD1 (6 bases). Germline V gene data show CDR1 as SGHDN and CDR2 as FVKESK. The CDR3 length is 16 residues. V dropped 4 bases and J dropped 4 bases, with 17 bases sitting between them. The CDR3 DNA follows: TGTGCCAGCAGCCCGACCCGGAGAGGGGGAGGAAACACCATATATTTT. Translation: CASSPTRRGGGNTIYF.

This clone came up once. The chain uses TRBV28 and TRBJ1-5; D unresolved. There are 13 residues in the CDR3. Per germline, CDR1 MDHEN and CDR2 SYDVKM. The CDR3 DNA reads TGTGGAACGGGATTAATAAACAATCAGCCCCAGCATTTT. Translating gives CGTGLINNQPQHF.

This chain links TRBV29-1 with TRBJ2-7; TRBD2 matches at 10 bases. Germline loops: CDR1 SQVTM, CDR2 ANQGSEA. Unmatched junction bases numbered 13, after V lost 8 bases and J lost 0 bases. The CDR3 extends over 16 amino acids. The DNA of the CDR3 is TGCAGCCCAAGCGGGACTAGCGCTTTTAGCTCCTACGAGCAGTACTTC. Translated: CSPSGTSAFSSYEQYF.

The J gene is TRBJ2-7, the V gene TRBV29-1; 8 nucleotides match TRBD1. The CDR3 runs 14 residues. Germline lookup yields CDR1 SQVTM and CDR2 ANQGSEA. V trimming: 0 bases; J trimming: 6 bases; junction bases outside the gene matches: 7. CDR3 region: CSVEDQQGAGEQYF. In DNA, the CDR3 is TGCAGCGTTGAAGATCAGCAGGGGGCAGGCGAGCAGTACTTC.

CDR3 protein: CASRWYRGVYGYTF. The CDR3, as DNA: TGTGCCAGCAGGTGGTACAGGGGAGTCTATGGCTACACCTTC. V gene TRBV6-1 combines with J gene TRBJ1-2, with 7 bases aligning to TRBD1. This CDR3 is built from 14 residues. Trimming at V came to 6 bases and at J to 4 bases, leaving 8 bases not matched to a gene. CDR1 MNHNS and CDR2 SASEGT come from the germline V gene.

V usage is TRBV7-9 and J usage is TRBJ2-3; 7 bases are shared with TRBD2. V was pared by 1 base and J by 0 bases, with 4 bases of the junction left unmatched. This CDR3 has 16 residues. CDR1 is SEHNR and CDR2 is FQNEAQ in the germline V gene (reference sequence). The CDR3: CASSLGSGISTDTQYF. The CDR3 DNA follows: TGTGCCAGCAGCTTAGGCAGCGGGATTAGCACAGATACGCAGTATTTT.

CDR3 DNA: TGTGCCAGCAGCTTGGAGTTCGGAGCGGGAGACGGTCGAGATACGCAGTATTTT. Translated: CASSLEFGAGDGRDTQYF. The V and J genes are TRBV5-5 and TRBJ2-3; 8 bases agree with TRBD2. Unmatched junction bases numbered 14, after V lost 0 bases and J lost 5 bases. Per the germline V gene, CDR1 is SGHKS and CDR2 is YYEKEE (reference sequence). The CDR3 totals 18 residues.

V gene TRBV11-2 combines with J gene TRBJ2-2, with TRBD2 matching over 12 bases. Unmatched junction bases numbered 6, after V lost 1 base and J lost 3 bases. The CDR3 sequence is 18 residues long. Germline V gene data show CDR1 as SGHAT and CDR2 as FQNNGV. CDR3 DNA sequence: TGTGCCAGCAGCTTAGGAACTAGCGGGAGGCGGTACACCGGGGAGCTGTTTTTT. Its protein is CASSLGTSGRRYTGELFF.

The rearrangement joins TRBV27 to TRBJ2-5; TRBD2 is a possible D gene (6 bases). The CDR3 loop spans 15 amino acids. Between the trimmed V and J ends, which lost 4 bases and 2 bases, there was a span of 14 bases. Germline CDR1 and CDR2: MNHEY and SMNVEV (reference sequence). The CDR3 DNA is TGTGCCAGCAGTTCCCAAGGCGGGGCGCAAGAGACCCAGTACTTC. Protein sequence: CASSSQGGAQETQYF.

This clone was seen only once. V gene TRBV28 combines with J gene TRBJ2-5; 8 positions match TRBD1. Losses at the gene ends were 3 bases for V and 5 bases for J; bases not matched to a gene: 5. This CDR3 comprises 14 residues. The V gene's germline CDR1 is MDHEN and CDR2 SYDVKM. The CDR3 nucleotides read TGTGCCAGCAGTTTCGGACAGGGTCCGGAGACCCAGTACTTC. Residues: CASSFGQGPETQYF.

The chain uses TRBV2 and TRBJ1-2; 7 bases map to TRBD1. Germline V gene data show CDR1 as SNHLY and CDR2 as FYNNEI. The CDR3 spans 14 residues. V lost 6 bases, J lost 0 bases, and 4 bases stayed unmatched. The CDR3 loop reads CASSRDRANYGYTF. CDR3 DNA sequence: TGTGCCAGCAGCCGGGACAGAGCTAACTATGGCTACACCTTC.

The chain uses TRBV6-1 and TRBJ1-2, with 8 bases aligning to TRBD1. The CDR3 sequence is 15 residues long. The J segment lost 3 bases and the V segment lost 4 bases, leaving 7 bases of the junction unmatched. Germline assignment: CDR1 MNHNS and CDR2 SASEGT. Written as DNA, the CDR3 is TGTGCCAGCAGTGGCGGGACAGGCGGGGACTATGGCTACACCTTC. This codes for CASSGGTGGDYGYTF.

The chain links TRBV6-5 to TRBJ1-2, with D unresolved. The V and J ends lost 6 bases and 4 bases respectively, with 15 bases between them. Germline V gives CDR1 MNHEY, CDR2 SVGAGI. This CDR3 comprises 14 residues. The CDR3 bases are TGTGCCAGCAGCCCCCCCGGCCGGGGCTATGGCTACACCTTC. Translated, it gives CASSPPGRGYGYTF.

V is TRBV19 and J is TRBJ2-7; 10 bases line up with TRBD1. V shed 0 bases and J 2 bases; nucleotides not matched to a gene: 1. The germline CDR1 and CDR2 sequences are LNHDA and SQIVND (reference sequence). The CDR3 is 15 residues long. The CDR3 region has the DNA TGTGCCAGTAGTATAGACGGGACAGGGGCCTACGAGCAGTACTTC. Translation gives CASSIDGTGAYEQYF.